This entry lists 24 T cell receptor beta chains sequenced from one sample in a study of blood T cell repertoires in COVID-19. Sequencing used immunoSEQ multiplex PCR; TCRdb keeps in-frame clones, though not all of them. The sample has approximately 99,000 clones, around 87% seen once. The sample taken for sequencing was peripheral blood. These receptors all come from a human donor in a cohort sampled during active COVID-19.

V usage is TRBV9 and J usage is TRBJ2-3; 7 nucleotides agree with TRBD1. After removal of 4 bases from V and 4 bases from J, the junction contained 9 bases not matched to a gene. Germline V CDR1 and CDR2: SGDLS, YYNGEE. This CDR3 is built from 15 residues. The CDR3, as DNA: TGTGCCAGCAGCTTCCAGGGGGATGTCGCAGATACGCAGTATTTT. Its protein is CASSFQGDVADTQYF.

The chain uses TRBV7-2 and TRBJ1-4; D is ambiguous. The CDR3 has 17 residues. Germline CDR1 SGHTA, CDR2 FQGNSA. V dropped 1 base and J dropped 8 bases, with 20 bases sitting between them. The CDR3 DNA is TGTGCCAGCAGCTTAGTAGGCAGCAGCGCGGTTAGAGAAAAACTGTTTTTT. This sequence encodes CASSLVGSSAVREKLFF.

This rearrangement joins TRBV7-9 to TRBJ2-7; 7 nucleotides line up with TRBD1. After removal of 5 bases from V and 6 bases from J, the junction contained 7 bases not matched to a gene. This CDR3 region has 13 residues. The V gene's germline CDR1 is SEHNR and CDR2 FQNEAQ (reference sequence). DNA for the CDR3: TGTGCCAGCAGCCTTCAGACAGGGAGCGAGCAGTACTTC. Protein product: CASSLQTGSEQYF.

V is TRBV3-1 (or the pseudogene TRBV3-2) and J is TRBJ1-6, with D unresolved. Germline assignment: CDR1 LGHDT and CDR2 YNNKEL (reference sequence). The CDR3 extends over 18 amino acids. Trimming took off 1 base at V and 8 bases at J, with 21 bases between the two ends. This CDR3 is CASSQATPGTWRHSPLHF. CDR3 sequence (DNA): TGTGCCAGCAGCCAAGCTACCCCTGGAACTTGGCGGCATTCACCCCTCCACTTT.

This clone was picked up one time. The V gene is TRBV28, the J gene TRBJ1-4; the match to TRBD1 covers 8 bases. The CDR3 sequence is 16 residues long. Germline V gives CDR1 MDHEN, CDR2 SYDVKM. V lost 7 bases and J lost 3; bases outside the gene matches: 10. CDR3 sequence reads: CASKRAGQASNEKLFF. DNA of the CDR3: TGTGCCAGCAAGAGGGCGGGACAGGCTTCTAATGAAAAACTGTTTTTT.

CDR3 DNA: TGTGCCAGCAGCGTAGAACTAGCGGTCAATGAGCAGTTCTTC. This codes for CASSVELAVNEQFF. J is TRBJ2-1 and V is TRBV9; 8 nucleotides match TRBD2. There are 14 residues in the CDR3. Trimming at V came to 0 bases and at J to 6 bases, leaving 2 bases not matched to a gene. From germline, CDR1 is SGDLS and CDR2 YYNGEE.

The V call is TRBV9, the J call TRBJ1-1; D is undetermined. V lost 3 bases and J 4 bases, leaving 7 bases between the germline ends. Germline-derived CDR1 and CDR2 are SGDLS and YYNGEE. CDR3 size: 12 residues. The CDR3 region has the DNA TGTGCCAGCAGCGGCGCGGGCACTGAAGCTTTCTTT. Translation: CASSGAGTEAFF.

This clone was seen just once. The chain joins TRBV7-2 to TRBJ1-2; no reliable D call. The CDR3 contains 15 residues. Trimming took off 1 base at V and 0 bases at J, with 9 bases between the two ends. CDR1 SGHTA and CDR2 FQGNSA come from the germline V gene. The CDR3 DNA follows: TGTGCCAGCAGCTTAGAATGGAGGGCTAACTATGGCTACACCTTC. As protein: CASSLEWRANYGYTF.

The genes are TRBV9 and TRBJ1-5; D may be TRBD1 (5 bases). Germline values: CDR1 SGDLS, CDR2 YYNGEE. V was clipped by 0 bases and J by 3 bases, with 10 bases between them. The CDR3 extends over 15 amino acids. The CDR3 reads CASSVAPGNNQPQHF. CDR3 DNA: TGTGCCAGCAGCGTAGCCCCAGGGAACAATCAGCCCCAGCATTTT.

The CDR3 DNA reads TGTGCCAGCTCTCAAGACATCACCTTAAACCCCCAGGGGGCGCGGGGCTACACCTTC. Its translation is CASSQDITLNPQGARGYTF. The V call is TRBV18, the J call TRBJ1-2; 8 bases are a match to TRBD1. Per germline, CDR1 KGHSH and CDR2 LQKENI. J was trimmed by 8 bases and V by 6 bases; bases with no gene match: 26. CDR3 size: 19 residues. The full variable domain, its missing parts supplied by reference TRBV18 and TRBJ1-2, is NAGVMQNPRHLVRRRGQEARLRCSPMKGHSHVYWYRQLPEEGLKFMVYLQKENIIDESGMPKERFSAEFPKEGPSILRIQQVVRGDSAAYFCASSQDITLNPQGARGYTFGSGTRLTVV.

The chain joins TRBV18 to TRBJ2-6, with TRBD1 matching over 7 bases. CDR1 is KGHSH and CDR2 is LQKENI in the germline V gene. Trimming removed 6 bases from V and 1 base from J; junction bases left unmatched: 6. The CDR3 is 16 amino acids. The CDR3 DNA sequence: TGTGCCAGCTCGGACAGGCCCGCTTCTGGGGCCAACGTCCTGACTTTC. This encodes CASSDRPASGANVLTF.

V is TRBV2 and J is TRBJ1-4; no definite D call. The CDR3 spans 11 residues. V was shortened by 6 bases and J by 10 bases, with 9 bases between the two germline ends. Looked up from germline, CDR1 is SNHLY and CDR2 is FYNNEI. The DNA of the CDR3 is TGTGCCAGCAGAGAGGAGGGAAAACTGTTTTTT. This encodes CASREEGKLFF.

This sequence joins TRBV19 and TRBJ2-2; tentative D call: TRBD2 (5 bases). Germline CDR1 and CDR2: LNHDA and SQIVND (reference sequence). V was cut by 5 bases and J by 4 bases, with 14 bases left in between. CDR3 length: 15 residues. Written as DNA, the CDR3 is TGTGCCAGTAGTCTTACGGCGGAGGCCACCGGGGAGCTGTTTTTT. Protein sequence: CASSLTAEATGELFF.

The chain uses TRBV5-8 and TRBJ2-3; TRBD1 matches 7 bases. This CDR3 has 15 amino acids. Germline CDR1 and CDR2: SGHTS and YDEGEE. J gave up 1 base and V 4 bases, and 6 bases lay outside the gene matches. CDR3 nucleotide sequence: TGTGCCAGCAGCCTGAGGGGGCTCGGCACAGATACGCAGTATTTT. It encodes CASSLRGLGTDTQYF. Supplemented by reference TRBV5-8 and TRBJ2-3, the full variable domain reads EAGVTQSPTHLIKTRGQQATLRCSPISGHTSVYWYQQALGLGLQFLLWYDEGEERNRGNFPPRFSGRQFPNYSSELNVNALELEDSALYLCASSLRGLGTDTQYFGPGTRLTVL.

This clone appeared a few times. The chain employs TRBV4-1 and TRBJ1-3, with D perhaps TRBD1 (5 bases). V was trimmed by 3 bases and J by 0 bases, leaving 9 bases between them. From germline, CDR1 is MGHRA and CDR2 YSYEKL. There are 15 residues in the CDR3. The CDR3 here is CASSHSDISGNTIYF. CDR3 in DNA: TGCGCCAGCAGCCACTCGGACATCTCTGGAAACACCATATATTTT.

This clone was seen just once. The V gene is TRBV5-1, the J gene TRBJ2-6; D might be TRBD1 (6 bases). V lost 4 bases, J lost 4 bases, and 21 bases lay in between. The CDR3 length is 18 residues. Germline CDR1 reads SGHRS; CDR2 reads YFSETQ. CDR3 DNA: TGCGCCAGCAGCGAGGGACACAGCCCCTTCGTCGGGGCCAACGTCCTGACTTTC. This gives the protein CASSEGHSPFVGANVLTF.

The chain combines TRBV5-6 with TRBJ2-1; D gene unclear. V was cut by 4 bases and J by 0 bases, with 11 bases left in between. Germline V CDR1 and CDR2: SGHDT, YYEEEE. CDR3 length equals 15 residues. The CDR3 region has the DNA TGTGCCAGCAGCCAAACAGCCCGCTCCTACAATGAGCAGTTCTTC. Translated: CASSQTARSYNEQFF.

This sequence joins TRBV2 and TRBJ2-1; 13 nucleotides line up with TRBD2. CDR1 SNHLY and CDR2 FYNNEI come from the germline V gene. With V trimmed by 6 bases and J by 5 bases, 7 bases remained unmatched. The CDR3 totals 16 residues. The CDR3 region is CASRRTSGRADNEQFF. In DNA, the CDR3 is TGTGCCAGCAGAAGGACTAGCGGGAGAGCGGACAATGAGCAGTTCTTC.

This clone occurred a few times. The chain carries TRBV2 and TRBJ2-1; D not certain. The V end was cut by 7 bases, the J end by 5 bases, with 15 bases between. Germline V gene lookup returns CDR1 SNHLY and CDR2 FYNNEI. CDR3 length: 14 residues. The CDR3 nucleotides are TGTGCCAGCAAAGCCCGTTCCCAAGACAATGAGCAGTTCTTC. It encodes CASKARSQDNEQFF.

DNA for the CDR3: TGTGCCAGCAGCCTACCGAACACCGGGGAGCTGTTTTTT. Translated: CASSLPNTGELFF. This chain links TRBV5-4 with TRBJ2-2; D ambiguous. This CDR3 is 13 amino acids long. Germline values: CDR1 SGHNT, CDR2 YYREEE (reference sequence). Between the trimmed V and J ends, which lost 4 bases and 0 bases, there was a span of 4 bases.

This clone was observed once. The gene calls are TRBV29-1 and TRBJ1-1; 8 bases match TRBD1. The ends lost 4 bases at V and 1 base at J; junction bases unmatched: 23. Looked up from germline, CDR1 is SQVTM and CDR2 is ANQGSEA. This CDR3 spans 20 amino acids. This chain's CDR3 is CSVVSFVDRQGAGTNTEAFF. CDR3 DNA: TGCAGCGTTGTTTCTTTCGTGGATCGGCAGGGGGCAGGTACGAACACTGAAGCTTTCTTT.

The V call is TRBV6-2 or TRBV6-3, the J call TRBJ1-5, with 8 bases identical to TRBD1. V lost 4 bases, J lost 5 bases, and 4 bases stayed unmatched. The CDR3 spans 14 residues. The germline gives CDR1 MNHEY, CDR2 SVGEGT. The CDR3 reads CASSLRQGHQPQHF. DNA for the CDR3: TGTGCCAGCAGTTTAAGACAGGGGCATCAGCCCCAGCATTTT.

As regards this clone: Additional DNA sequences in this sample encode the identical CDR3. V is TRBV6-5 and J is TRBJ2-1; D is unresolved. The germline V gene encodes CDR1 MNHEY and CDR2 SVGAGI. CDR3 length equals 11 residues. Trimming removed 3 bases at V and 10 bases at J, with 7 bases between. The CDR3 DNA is TGTGCCAGCAGTTATAGTCGAGAGCAGTTCTTC. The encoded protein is CASSYSREQFF.

The CDR3 DNA sequence: TGTGCCAGCGGATTAGCGGCAACCTACAATGAGCAGTTCTTC. Encoded protein: CASGLAATYNEQFF. This rearrangement joins TRBV6-5 to TRBJ2-1; possible D gene TRBD2, 6 bases. Germline CDR1 is MNHEY and CDR2 is SVGAGI. V lost 8 bases and J lost 2, with 13 bases in between. There are 14 residues in the CDR3.